This T cell receptor (beta chain) comes out of a study of cytomegalovirus exposure and HLA in healthy donors. Germline CDR1 MNHNY, CDR2 SVGAGI (reference sequence). V shed 7 bases and J 1 base; nucleotides not matched to a gene: 2. This CDR3 is 15 amino acids long. PCR involved 60 Vbeta and 13 Jbeta primers. Sequencing was performed with immunoSEQ multiplex PCR; in TCRdb, only in-frame clones are kept and a portion is missing. The sample has 170,000 or so clones; around 82% are singletons. The rearrangement uses TRBV6-6 and TRBJ2-2, with 11 bases lining up with TRBD2. The sequencing input was PBMCs. This clonotype originated in a woman between 45 and 60 years old in good health and CMV-seropositive. CDR3 sequence: CASNGLAGNTGELFF. As DNA, the CDR3 is TGTGCCAGCAATGGACTAGCGGGGAACACCGGGGAGCTGTTTTTT.